These T cell receptor beta chains were read from a single sample in a study of spatial heterogeneity in lung cancer. TCRdb fed the 5' RACE reads into MiXCR, producing one record per CDR3 protein. This sample carries about 3,100 distinct CDR3 sequences, approximately 9.2% of them seen once, and the ten largest clones take 37%. Sequenced material: lung tumor tissue, taken at surgery. The receptors were sampled from a male donor with early-stage non-small cell lung cancer. Both conserved end residues are trimmed from each CDR3. Fields, in order: V gene, D gene, CDR3 protein. The D gene is left open where the match is weak.

v_call: TRBV4-2; d_call: -; cdr3_aa: ASSRDSYEQY
v_call: TRBV4-1; d_call: -; cdr3_aa: ASSRNVGGSEKLF
v_call: TRBV5-1; d_call: -; cdr3_aa: ASSEGYYGYT
v_call: TRBV19; d_call: -; cdr3_aa: ASSIRQVGEQY
v_call: TRBV12-3/TRBV12-4; d_call: -; cdr3_aa: ASTPTNLNEQF
v_call: TRBV29-1; d_call: -; cdr3_aa: SVWWQANYGYT
v_call: TRBV27; d_call: -; cdr3_aa: ASSLSMAPAQDTQY
v_call: TRBV5-1; d_call: TRBD2; cdr3_aa: ASNPSGSYEQY
v_call: TRBV12-3/TRBV12-4; d_call: -; cdr3_aa: ASSDRNTGELF
v_call: TRBV10-2; d_call: TRBD1; cdr3_aa: ASSAGGISPLH
v_call: TRBV11-2; d_call: -; cdr3_aa: ASSSQGAETQY
v_call: TRBV29-1; d_call: -; cdr3_aa: SVRTENTGELF
v_call: TRBV12-3/TRBV12-4; d_call: -; cdr3_aa: ASSLASGTHRADTQY
v_call: TRBV27; d_call: TRBD2; cdr3_aa: ASSSGWLAGPHSGANVLT
v_call: TRBV6-2/TRBV6-3; d_call: TRBD2; cdr3_aa: ASSAGLAGVEQF
v_call: TRBV5-6; d_call: TRBD2; cdr3_aa: ASSLPPTSGQETQY
v_call: TRBV7-2; d_call: -; cdr3_aa: ASSLDRPYEQY
v_call: TRBV27; d_call: -; cdr3_aa: ASSLRRISGANVLT
v_call: TRBV28; d_call: TRBD1; cdr3_aa: ASSLQGARKETQY
v_call: TRBV28; d_call: -; cdr3_aa: ASSSGAIGLF
v_call: TRBV6-5; d_call: -; cdr3_aa: ASSPSGGGYEQY
v_call: TRBV27; d_call: -; cdr3_aa: ASSGANVLT
v_call: TRBV10-2; d_call: TRBD1; cdr3_aa: ASSGGDSYSPLH
v_call: TRBV6-2/TRBV6-3; d_call: TRBD2; cdr3_aa: ASSPTSGASDTQY
v_call: TRBV27; d_call: TRBD2; cdr3_aa: ASSKFSGKSYNEQF
v_call: TRBV20-1; d_call: -; cdr3_aa: SARKQFEAF